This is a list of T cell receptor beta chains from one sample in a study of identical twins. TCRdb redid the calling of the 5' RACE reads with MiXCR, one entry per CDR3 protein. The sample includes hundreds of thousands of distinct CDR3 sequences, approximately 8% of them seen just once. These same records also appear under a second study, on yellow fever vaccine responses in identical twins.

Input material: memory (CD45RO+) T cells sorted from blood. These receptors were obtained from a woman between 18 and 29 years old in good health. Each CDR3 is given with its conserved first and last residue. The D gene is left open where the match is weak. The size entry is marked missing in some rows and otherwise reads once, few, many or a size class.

CDR3 DNA: TGTGCCAGCAGTGAGGGGGGTGAGGCTTCACCCCTCCACTTT
CDR3 protein: CASSEGGEASPLHF
J gene: TRBJ1-6
V gene: TRBV2
D gene: NA
clone size: few

CDR3 DNA: TGTGCCAGCAGCCCTGGACAGTTAAACTATGGCTACACCTTC
CDR3 protein: CASSPGQLNYGYTF
J gene: TRBJ1-2
V gene: TRBV3-1
D gene: NA
clone size: many

CDR3 DNA: TGTGCCAGCAGCAGGGACAATGGATACAATGAGCAGTTCTTC
CDR3 protein: CASSRDNGYNEQFF
J gene: TRBJ2-1
V gene: TRBV27
D gene: NA
clone size: many

CDR3 DNA: TGTGCCAGCAGTTTACAGCAGGGGGCTGGGGCCAACGTCCTGACTTTC
CDR3 protein: CASSLQQGAGANVLTF
J gene: TRBJ2-6
V gene: TRBV12-3/TRBV12-4
D gene: TRBD1
clone size: many

CDR3 DNA: TGTGCCAGCAGCAAGGCTGGGGCCAACGTCCTGACTTTC
CDR3 protein: CASSKAGANVLTF
J gene: TRBJ2-6
V gene: TRBV3-1
D gene: NA
clone size: NA

CDR3 DNA: TGTGCCAGCAGCTCTTCCACAGGGTCCAACATTCAGTACTTC
CDR3 protein: CASSSSTGSNIQYF
J gene: TRBJ2-4
V gene: TRBV12-3/TRBV12-4
D gene: NA
clone size: many

CDR3 DNA: TGCGCCAGCAGTCGGATACGGGAGACCCAGTACTTC
CDR3 protein: CASSRIRETQYF
J gene: TRBJ2-5
V gene: TRBV23-1
D gene: NA
clone size: NA

CDR3 DNA: TGTGCCAGCAGGCTAGCGGGAGCGGATACGCAGTATTTT
CDR3 protein: CASRLAGADTQYF
J gene: TRBJ2-3
V gene: TRBV2
D gene: TRBD2
clone size: many

CDR3 DNA: TGTGCCAGCAGTTCGCCTCCATTTACTAGCGGAAAAACCTACGAGCAGTACTTC
CDR3 protein: CASSSPPFTSGKTYEQYF
J gene: TRBJ2-7
V gene: TRBV27
D gene: TRBD2
clone size: NA

CDR3 DNA: TGTGCCACTACCCGAGGACAGGGGGAGAATGAGCAGTTCTTC
CDR3 protein: CATTRGQGENEQFF
J gene: TRBJ2-1
V gene: TRBV6-1
D gene: TRBD1
clone size: few

CDR3 DNA: TGTGCCAGCTCACCAATGACAGGGGGCGGTGATGGCTACACCTTC
CDR3 protein: CASSPMTGGGDGYTF
J gene: TRBJ1-2
V gene: TRBV18
D gene: TRBD1
clone size: NA

CDR3 DNA: TGTGCCACGCAAACGACACAGCAAGAGACCCAGTACTTC
CDR3 protein: CATQTTQQETQYF
J gene: TRBJ2-5
V gene: TRBV6-1
D gene: NA
clone size: few

CDR3 DNA: TGTGCCAGCAGCTTGGGATGGCAGCCCTCTTTC
CDR3 protein: CASSLGWQPSF
J gene: TRBJ1-2
V gene: TRBV5-6
D gene: NA
clone size: many

CDR3 DNA: TGCAGCGTTGTGTCAGGCAATAGCAATCAGCCCCAGCATTTT
CDR3 protein: CSVVSGNSNQPQHF
J gene: TRBJ1-5
V gene: TRBV29-1
D gene: NA
clone size: many

CDR3 DNA: TGTGCCAGCAGTGACCTAAACAGGGTGGAGGACACCGAAGCTTTCTTT
CDR3 protein: CASSDLNRVEDTEAFF
J gene: TRBJ1-1
V gene: TRBV6-1
D gene: NA
clone size: NA

CDR3 DNA: TGCAGCGCCCTAGGGGGCCTCCTTTACGAGCAGTACTTC
CDR3 protein: CSALGGLLYEQYF
J gene: TRBJ2-7
V gene: TRBV29-1
D gene: TRBD1
clone size: few

CDR3 DNA: TGCAGTGCTAGGGGTCCTAGCGGTTTGGAGCAGTACTTC
CDR3 protein: CSARGPSGLEQYF
J gene: TRBJ2-7
V gene: TRBV20-1
D gene: TRBD2
clone size: many

CDR3 DNA: TGTGCCAGCAGTGAAGCGCTTGGACAGGGGGCGGACTATGGCTACACCTTC
CDR3 protein: CASSEALGQGADYGYTF
J gene: TRBJ1-2
V gene: TRBV6-1
D gene: TRBD1
clone size: NA

CDR3 DNA: TGTGCCAGCACCCCTACGGGGACAGGGGCAGATACGCAGTATTTT
CDR3 protein: CASTPTGTGADTQYF
J gene: TRBJ2-3
V gene: TRBV7-8
D gene: TRBD1
clone size: NA

CDR3 DNA: TGTGCCAGCAGTGAAGGTTCTGGGACTAGCGTTACAGATACGCAGTATTTT
CDR3 protein: CASSEGSGTSVTDTQYF
J gene: TRBJ2-3
V gene: TRBV2
D gene: TRBD2
clone size: many

CDR3 DNA: TGTGCCAGCTCACCCCAATACGGGACTAGCCAAGAGACCCAGTACTTC
CDR3 protein: CASSPQYGTSQETQYF
J gene: TRBJ2-5
V gene: TRBV18
D gene: TRBD2
clone size: NA

CDR3 DNA: TGTGCCAGCAGCTCTGTTGGGGCGGGAGGAATTGAGCAGTACTTC
CDR3 protein: CASSSVGAGGIEQYF
J gene: TRBJ2-7
V gene: TRBV11-2
D gene: TRBD2
clone size: NA

CDR3 DNA: TGTGCCAGCAGTGACGACTACTCCTACGAGCAGTACTTC
CDR3 protein: CASSDDYSYEQYF
J gene: TRBJ2-7
V gene: TRBV25-1
D gene: NA
clone size: many

CDR3 DNA: TGTGCCACCAGCAGAGAAACTAGCGGGAGTTACAATGAGCAGTTCTTC
CDR3 protein: CATSRETSGSYNEQFF
J gene: TRBJ2-1
V gene: TRBV15
D gene: TRBD2
clone size: many

CDR3 DNA: TGTGCCAGCAGTGATTGGGGGACAGGGAGATACAATGAGCAGTTCTTC
CDR3 protein: CASSDWGTGRYNEQFF
J gene: TRBJ2-1
V gene: TRBV2
D gene: TRBD1
clone size: few

CDR3 DNA: TGTGCCAGCAATCAGCGGAGCTCCTACAATGAGCAGTTCTTC
CDR3 protein: CASNQRSSYNEQFF
J gene: TRBJ2-1
V gene: TRBV28
D gene: NA
clone size: many

CDR3 DNA: TGTGCCAGCAGCTTAGAGGCGGGAGTAACTCAGTACTTC
CDR3 protein: CASSLEAGVTQYF
J gene: TRBJ2-7
V gene: TRBV7-2
D gene: TRBD2
clone size: many

CDR3 DNA: TGCAGTGCTAGGGAGACAGAGAGACCCGGGGAGCTGTTTTTT
CDR3 protein: CSARETERPGELFF
J gene: TRBJ2-2
V gene: TRBV20-1
D gene: NA
clone size: NA

CDR3 DNA: TGCGCCAGCAGCCGTGGGACTAGCGGAAATCAGGGAGAGACCCAGTACTTC
CDR3 protein: CASSRGTSGNQGETQYF
J gene: TRBJ2-5
V gene: TRBV5-1
D gene: TRBD2
clone size: many

CDR3 DNA: TGTGCCAGCACCATGACAGGGGCAATCGATGAGCAGTTCTTC
CDR3 protein: CASTMTGAIDEQFF
J gene: TRBJ2-1
V gene: TRBV12-3/TRBV12-4
D gene: TRBD1
clone size: many

CDR3 DNA: TGTGCCAGCAGTTTAGTGCCCGGGTCCGGGGCCAACGTCCTGACTTTC
CDR3 protein: CASSLVPGSGANVLTF
J gene: TRBJ2-6
V gene: TRBV27
D gene: NA
clone size: few

CDR3 DNA: TGTGCCAGCAGCCAGCGGGGGGCGGGGGATGAGCAGTTCTTC
CDR3 protein: CASSQRGAGDEQFF
J gene: TRBJ2-1
V gene: TRBV3-1
D gene: TRBD2
clone size: many

CDR3 DNA: TGTGCCAGCAGCGGCCTAGCGGGGGGGCCGACAGATACGCAGTATTTT
CDR3 protein: CASSGLAGGPTDTQYF
J gene: TRBJ2-3
V gene: TRBV2
D gene: TRBD2
clone size: few

CDR3 DNA: TGTGCCAGCAGTGAAGAAGGAAAGGAGGGTCCCAATGAGCAGTTCTTC
CDR3 protein: CASSEEGKEGPNEQFF
J gene: TRBJ2-1
V gene: TRBV6-1
D gene: NA
clone size: NA

CDR3 DNA: TGCAGTGCTAGACCCGGGACAGGAGGCCCTACCTATGGCTACACCTTC
CDR3 protein: CSARPGTGGPTYGYTF
J gene: TRBJ1-2
V gene: TRBV20-1
D gene: TRBD1
clone size: few

CDR3 DNA: TGCGCCAGCAGCGCCAGACTAGGGGGTCAAGAGACCCAGTACTTC
CDR3 protein: CASSARLGGQETQYF
J gene: TRBJ2-5
V gene: TRBV5-1
D gene: NA
clone size: many

CDR3 DNA: TGTGCCAGCAGACACGGACTTGACGGGGAGCTGTTTTTT
CDR3 protein: CASRHGLDGELFF
J gene: TRBJ2-2
V gene: TRBV6-1
D gene: NA
clone size: few

CDR3 DNA: TGTGCCAGCAGCGCTACCGGGACCGGGGGGGATGAGCAGTTCTTC
CDR3 protein: CASSATGTGGDEQFF
J gene: TRBJ2-1
V gene: TRBV6-4
D gene: TRBD2
clone size: NA

CDR3 DNA: TGTGCCAGCATGCCAGGGGTGAACACCGGGGAGCTGTTTTTT
CDR3 protein: CASMPGVNTGELFF
J gene: TRBJ2-2
V gene: TRBV27
D gene: NA
clone size: few

CDR3 DNA: TGTGCCAGCAGTTCTTGGCGGGGGGCGGACACTGAAGCTTTCTTT
CDR3 protein: CASSSWRGADTEAFF
J gene: TRBJ1-1
V gene: TRBV12-3/TRBV12-4
D gene: NA
clone size: many

CDR3 DNA: TGTGCCAGCTCTCCACAGGGTTCGGTCCTCGAGCAGTACTTC
CDR3 protein: CASSPQGSVLEQYF
J gene: TRBJ2-7
V gene: TRBV18
D gene: NA
clone size: many

CDR3 DNA: TGCGCCAGCAGCCCCGGGACTAGGGCAGATACGCAGTATTTT
CDR3 protein: CASSPGTRADTQYF
J gene: TRBJ2-3
V gene: TRBV5-1
D gene: TRBD2
clone size: NA

CDR3 DNA: TGTGCCAGCAGCCCCGGTGTGGGGATGGAGACCCAGTACTTC
CDR3 protein: CASSPGVGMETQYF
J gene: TRBJ2-5
V gene: TRBV7-9
D gene: NA
clone size: NA

CDR3 DNA: TGCGCCAGCAGCTCCATCGGACAGGGGAGGGACGAGCAGTACTTC
CDR3 protein: CASSSIGQGRDEQYF
J gene: TRBJ2-7
V gene: TRBV4-1
D gene: TRBD1
clone size: once

CDR3 DNA: TGTGCCAGCAGTTTTAGGGGACTAGTGTACGAGCAGTACTTC
CDR3 protein: CASSFRGLVYEQYF
J gene: TRBJ2-7
V gene: TRBV12-3/TRBV12-4
D gene: TRBD2
clone size: many

CDR3 DNA: TGTGCCAGCATCGAGGGAGGGAACCCCGGGGAGCTGTTTTTT
CDR3 protein: CASIEGGNPGELFF
J gene: TRBJ2-2
V gene: TRBV11-1
D gene: TRBD2
clone size: few

CDR3 DNA: TGTGCCAGCCGACCCACCACAGATACGCAGTATTTT
CDR3 protein: CASRPTTDTQYF
J gene: TRBJ2-3
V gene: TRBV2
D gene: NA
clone size: NA

CDR3 DNA: TGTGCCAGCAGCTCGTTAAGGGGTCGGGTGGTGGAGACCCAGTACTTC
CDR3 protein: CASSSLRGRVVETQYF
J gene: TRBJ2-5
V gene: TRBV11-2
D gene: NA
clone size: NA

CDR3 DNA: TGTGCCAGCAGTTTTTTGGGCACAGATACGCAGTATTTT
CDR3 protein: CASSFLGTDTQYF
J gene: TRBJ2-3
V gene: TRBV27
D gene: NA
clone size: many